This T cell receptor beta chain was captured in a study of cytomegalovirus exposure and HLA in healthy donors. Whole-study results and caveats: Later analysis suggested most CMV-associated TCR beta chains were HLA-restricted.

In the case of this clone: Its antigen is unknown.

V shed 3 bases and J shed 6 bases, with 12 bases lying between them. Germline V lookup: CDR1 LNHDA, CDR2 SQIVND (reference sequence). This CDR3 is 14 amino acids long. Primers: 60 Vbeta forward and 13 Jbeta reverse. Only in-frame clones appear in the TCRdb table, and some are missing; sequencing was by immunoSEQ multiplex PCR. The sample contains some 150,000 clones, under 90% of which appear only once. The clonotype originates from a young man in good health and CMV-seronegative. Sequencing was performed on PBMCs. The chain is built from TRBV19 and TRBJ1-5, with D possibly TRBD1 on 6 matching bases. The CDR3: CASSIRGVSQPQHF. Written as DNA, the CDR3 is TGTGCCAGTAGTATCAGGGGTGTTAGTCAGCCCCAGCATTTT. Based on the CDR3 plus reference TRBV19 and TRBJ1-5, the full variable domain is DGGITQSPKYLFRKEGQNVTLSCEQNLNHDAMYWYRQDPGQGLRLIYYSQIVNDFQKGDIAEGYSVSREKKESFPLTVTSAQKNPTAFYLCASSIRGVSQPQHFGDGTRLSIL.